The clone carrying this T cell receptor beta chain showed up just a few times. The target antigen is unknown. PCR amplification relied on 60 Vbeta primers (plus 13 Jbeta primers). Data came from immunoSEQ multiplex PCR; TCRdb stores just in-frame clones and leaves some out. The sample lists more than 100,000 clones, approximately 87% occurring once. This sample was included in a study of cytomegalovirus exposure and HLA in healthy donors. General observations from the study: Later analysis demonstrated an association between a missense DCLRE1C variant and TCR beta V- and J-gene trimming. Three chains tied to CMV proved CMV antigen-specific in vitro.

The V segment lost 1 base and the J segment 3 bases; nucleotides outside the gene matches: 5. Germline values: CDR1 SEHNR, CDR2 FQNEAQ (reference sequence). The CDR3 has 16 residues. The chain has TRBV7-9 and TRBJ2-7, with 11 bases identical to TRBD2. The sequenced material came from PBMCs. The receptor was isolated from a man in his forties in good health and CMV-seronegative. The CDR3 DNA reads as TGTGCCAGCAGCTTAGTCGTTACTAGCGGGAGCTACGAGCAGTACTTC. It is translated as CASSLVVTSGSYEQYF.